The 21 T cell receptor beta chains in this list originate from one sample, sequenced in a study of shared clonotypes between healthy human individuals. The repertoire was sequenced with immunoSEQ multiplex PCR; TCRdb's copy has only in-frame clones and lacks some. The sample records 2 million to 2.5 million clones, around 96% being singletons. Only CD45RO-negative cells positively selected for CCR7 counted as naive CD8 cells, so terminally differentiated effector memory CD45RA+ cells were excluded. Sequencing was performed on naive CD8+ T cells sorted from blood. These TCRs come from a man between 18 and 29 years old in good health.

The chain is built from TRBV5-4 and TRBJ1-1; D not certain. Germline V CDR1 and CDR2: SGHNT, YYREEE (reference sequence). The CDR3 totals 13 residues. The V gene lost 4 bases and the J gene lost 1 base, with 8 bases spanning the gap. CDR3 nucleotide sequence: TGTGCCAGCAGCCTCCACACGAACACTGAAGCTTTCTTT. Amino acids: CASSLHTNTEAFF.

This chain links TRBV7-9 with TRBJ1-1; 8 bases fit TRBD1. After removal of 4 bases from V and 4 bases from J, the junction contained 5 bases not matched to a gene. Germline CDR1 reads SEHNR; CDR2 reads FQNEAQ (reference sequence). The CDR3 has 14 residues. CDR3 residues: CASSWTGTSTEAFF. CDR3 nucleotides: TGTGCCAGCAGCTGGACAGGGACGAGCACTGAAGCTTTCTTT. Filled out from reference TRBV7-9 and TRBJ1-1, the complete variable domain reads DTGVSQNPRHKITKRGQNVTFRCDPISEHNRLYWYRQTLGQGPEFLTYFQNEAQLEKSRLLSDRFSAERPKGSFSTLEIQRTEQGDSAMYLCASSWTGTSTEAFFGQGTRLTVV.

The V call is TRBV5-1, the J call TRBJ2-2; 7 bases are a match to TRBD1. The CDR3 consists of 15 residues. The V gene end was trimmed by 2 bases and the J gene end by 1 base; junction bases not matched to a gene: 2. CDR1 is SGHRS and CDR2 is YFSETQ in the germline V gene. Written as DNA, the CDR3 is TGCGCCAGCAGCTTATCAGGGGGGAACACCGGGGAGCTGTTTTTT. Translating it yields CASSLSGGNTGELFF.

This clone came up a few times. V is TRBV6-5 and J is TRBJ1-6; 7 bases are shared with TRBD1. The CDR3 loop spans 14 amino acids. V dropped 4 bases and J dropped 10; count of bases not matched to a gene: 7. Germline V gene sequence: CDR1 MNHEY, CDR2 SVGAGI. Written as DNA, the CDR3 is TGTGCCAGCAGTTTTGAACAGGGGAGCTCACCCCTCCACTTT. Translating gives CASSFEQGSSPLHF.

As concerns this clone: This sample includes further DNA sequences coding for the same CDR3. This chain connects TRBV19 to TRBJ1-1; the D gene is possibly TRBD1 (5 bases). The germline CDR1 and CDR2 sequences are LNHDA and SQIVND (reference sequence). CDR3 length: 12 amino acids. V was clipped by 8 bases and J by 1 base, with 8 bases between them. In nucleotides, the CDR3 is TGTGCCAGTCAAGGGGAGAACACTGAAGCTTTCTTT. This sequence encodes CASQGENTEAFF.

The CDR3 spells CASSFPLDRDNEQFF. DNA for the CDR3: TGTGCCAGCAGCTTCCCCCTAGACAGGGACAATGAGCAGTTCTTC. The chain uses TRBV11-2 and TRBJ2-1, with 7 bases fitting TRBD1. CDR3 length equals 15 residues. V lost 3 bases, J lost 5 bases, and 7 bases stayed unmatched. Germline V CDR1 and CDR2: SGHAT, FQNNGV.

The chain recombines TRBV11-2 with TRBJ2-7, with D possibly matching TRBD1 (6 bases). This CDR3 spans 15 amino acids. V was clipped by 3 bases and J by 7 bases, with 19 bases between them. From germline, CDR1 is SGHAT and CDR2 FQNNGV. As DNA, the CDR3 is TGTGCCAGCAGCTTCAAGGGAGTCCAGGGGATGGAGCAGTACTTC. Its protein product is CASSFKGVQGMEQYF.

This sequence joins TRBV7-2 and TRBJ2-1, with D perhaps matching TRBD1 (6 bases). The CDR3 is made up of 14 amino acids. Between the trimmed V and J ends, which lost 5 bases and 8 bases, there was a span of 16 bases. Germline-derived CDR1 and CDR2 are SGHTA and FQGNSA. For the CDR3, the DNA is TGTGCCAGCAGCCAGGGGTGGAGCCGGGATGAGCAGTTCTTC. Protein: CASSQGWSRDEQFF.

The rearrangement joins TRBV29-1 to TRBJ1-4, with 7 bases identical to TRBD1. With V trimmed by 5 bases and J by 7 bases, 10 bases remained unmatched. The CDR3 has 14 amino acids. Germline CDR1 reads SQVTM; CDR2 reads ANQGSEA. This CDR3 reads CSVPSRQGSEKLFF. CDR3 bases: TGCAGCGTTCCAAGTCGACAGGGTAGTGAAAAACTGTTTTTT.

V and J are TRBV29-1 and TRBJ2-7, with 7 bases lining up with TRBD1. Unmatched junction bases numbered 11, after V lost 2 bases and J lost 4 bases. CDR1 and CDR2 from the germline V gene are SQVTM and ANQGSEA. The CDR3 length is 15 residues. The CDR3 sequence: CSVEIPGTATYEQYF. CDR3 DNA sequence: TGCAGCGTTGAAATCCCCGGGACAGCTACTTACGAGCAGTACTTC.

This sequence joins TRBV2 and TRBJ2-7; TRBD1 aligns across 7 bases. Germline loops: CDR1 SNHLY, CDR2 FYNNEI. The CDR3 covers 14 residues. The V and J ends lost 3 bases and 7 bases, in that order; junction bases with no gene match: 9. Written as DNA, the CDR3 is TGTGCCAGCAGTGACAGACCGGGCAGGGGGGAGCAGTACTTC. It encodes CASSDRPGRGEQYF.

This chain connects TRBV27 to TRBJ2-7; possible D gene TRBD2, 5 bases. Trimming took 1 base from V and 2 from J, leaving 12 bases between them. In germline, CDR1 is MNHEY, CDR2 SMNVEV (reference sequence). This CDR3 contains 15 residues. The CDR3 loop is CASSLFAGAPYEQYF. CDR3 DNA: TGTGCCAGCAGTTTATTTGCGGGTGCCCCCTACGAGCAGTACTTC.

The CDR3 spells CASSPGQWTEAFF. In DNA, the CDR3 is TGTGCCAGCAGCCCAGGACAGTGGACTGAAGCTTTCTTT. V gene TRBV7-4 combines with J gene TRBJ1-1, with D maybe TRBD1 (6 bases). V was clipped by 5 bases and J by 5 bases, with 12 bases between them. Per germline, CDR1 SGHVT and CDR2 SQSDAQ. The CDR3 runs to 13 residues.

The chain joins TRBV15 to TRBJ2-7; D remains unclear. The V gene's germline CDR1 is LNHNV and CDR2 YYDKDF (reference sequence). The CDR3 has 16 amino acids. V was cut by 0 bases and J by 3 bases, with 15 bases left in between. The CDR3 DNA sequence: TGTGCCACCAGCAGAGATCTCCAGGAAAGCTTCTACGAGCAGTACTTC. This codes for CATSRDLQESFYEQYF.

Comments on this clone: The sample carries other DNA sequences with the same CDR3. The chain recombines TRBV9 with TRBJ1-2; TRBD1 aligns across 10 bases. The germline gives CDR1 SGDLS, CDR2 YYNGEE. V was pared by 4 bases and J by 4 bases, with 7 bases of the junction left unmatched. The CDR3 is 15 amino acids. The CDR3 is CASSTTGQGSYGYTF. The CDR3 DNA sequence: TGTGCCAGCAGCACTACGGGACAGGGGTCCTATGGCTACACCTTC.

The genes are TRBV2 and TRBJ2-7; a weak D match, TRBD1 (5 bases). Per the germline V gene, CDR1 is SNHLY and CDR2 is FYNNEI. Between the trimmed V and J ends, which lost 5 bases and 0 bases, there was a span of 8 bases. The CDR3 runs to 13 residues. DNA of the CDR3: TGTGCCAGCAGTACAGGTACCTCCTACGAGCAGTACTTC. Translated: CASSTGTSYEQYF.

The DNA for the CDR3 is TGCGCCAGCAGCCAATATGAGGGTCTCGCCTACGAGCAGTACTTC. It codes for CASSQYEGLAYEQYF. The chain uses TRBV4-3 and TRBJ2-7, with D possibly being TRBD2 (5 bases). The CDR3 extends over 15 amino acids. The germline V gene encodes CDR1 LGHNA and CDR2 YSLEER. Trimming shortened V by 2 bases and J by 2 bases, and 13 bases separated the two germline ends.

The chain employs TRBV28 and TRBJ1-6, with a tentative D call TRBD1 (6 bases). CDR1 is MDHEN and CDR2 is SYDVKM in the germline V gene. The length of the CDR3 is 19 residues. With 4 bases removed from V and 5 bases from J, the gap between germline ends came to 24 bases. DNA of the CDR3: TGTGCCAGCAGTTCCCCTTCGAAAACAGGGAACGTTAATAATTCACCCCTCCACTTT. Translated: CASSSPSKTGNVNNSPLHF.

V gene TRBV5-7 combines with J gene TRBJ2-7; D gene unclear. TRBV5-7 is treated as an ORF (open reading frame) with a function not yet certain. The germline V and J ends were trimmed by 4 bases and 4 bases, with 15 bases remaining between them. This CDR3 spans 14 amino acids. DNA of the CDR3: TGTGCCAGCAGCGCGGTACAGTTTTTTTACGAGCAGTACTTC. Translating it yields CASSAVQFFYEQYF.

In nucleotides, the CDR3 is TGTGCCAGCCCCCTCGGACAGGCCGGATATCAGCCCCAGCATTTT. This sequence encodes CASPLGQAGYQPQHF. The V and J genes are TRBV21-1 and TRBJ1-5; TRBD1, the table's D call, was not compared with the DNA. TRBV21-1 is marked as a pseudogene. This CDR3 has 15 amino acids.

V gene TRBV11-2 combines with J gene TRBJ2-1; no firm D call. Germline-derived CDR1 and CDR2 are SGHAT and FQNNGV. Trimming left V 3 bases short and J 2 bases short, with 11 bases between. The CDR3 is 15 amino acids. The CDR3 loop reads CASSLDALAYNEQFF. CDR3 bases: TGTGCCAGCAGCTTGGACGCGCTCGCCTACAATGAGCAGTTCTTC.